This T cell receptor beta chain was captured in a study of technical replicates of blood from a few donors. Produced via immunoSEQ multiplex PCR; TCRdb's table is partial and in-frame only. The data show around 68,000 clones, under 98% seen once. With V trimmed by 1 base and J by 3 bases, 2 bases remained unmatched. The CDR3 extends over 14 amino acids. The germline V gene has CDR1 SGHAT and CDR2 FQNNGV. This TCR was sampled from a human donor in good health. The chain couples TRBV11-2 to TRBJ2-7; 8 bases align to TRBD1. Sequenced material: T cells isolated from PBMCs. This chain's CDR3 is CASSLGQGNYEQYF. In DNA form, the CDR3 reads TGTGCCAGCAGCTTAGGACAGGGGAACTACGAGCAGTACTTC.